A selection of T cell receptor beta chains follows, all from one sample in a study of cytomegalovirus exposure and HLA in healthy donors. Sequencing was performed with immunoSEQ multiplex PCR; in TCRdb, only in-frame clones are kept and a portion is missing. The sample has about 180,000 clones; almost 85% are singletons. Sample: PBMCs. The source of these receptors is a woman aged 45-59 years in good health and CMV-seronegative. CDR3s include the opening cysteine and the closing phenylalanine or tryptophan. Each record gives: V gene, clone size, J gene, D gene, CDR3 protein, CDR3 DNA. A D gene is named only where the DNA matches it firmly. Not all rows give a size; the values are once, few, many and, for expanded clones, a class.

v_call: TRBV14; clone_size: .; j_call: TRBJ2-2; d_call: .; cdr3_aa: CASSQGQRNTGELFF; cdr3_nt: TGTGCCAGCAGCCAAGGCCAGCGGAACACCGGGGAGCTGTTTTTT
v_call: TRBV28; clone_size: .; j_call: TRBJ2-2; d_call: TRBD2; cdr3_aa: CASSLTLAGGLIGELFF; cdr3_nt: TGTGCCAGCAGTCTCACACTAGCGGGGGGGCTGATCGGGGAGCTGTTTTTT
v_call: TRBV6-4; clone_size: .; j_call: TRBJ2-7; d_call: TRBD1; cdr3_aa: CASTPLGQRSYEQYF; cdr3_nt: TGTGCCAGCACCCCTCTGGGACAGAGATCCTACGAGCAGTACTTC
v_call: TRBV30; clone_size: .; j_call: TRBJ2-1; d_call: .; cdr3_aa: CAWSVRRGEQFF; cdr3_nt: TGTGCCTGGAGTGTACGCCGGGGTGAGCAGTTCTTC
v_call: TRBV30; clone_size: .; j_call: TRBJ2-3; d_call: .; cdr3_aa: CAWTGTDTQYF; cdr3_nt: TGTGCCTGGACAGGCACGGATACGCAGTATTTT
v_call: TRBV27; clone_size: few; j_call: TRBJ2-3; d_call: .; cdr3_aa: CASSNIGESTDTQYF; cdr3_nt: TGTGCCAGCAGCAATATTGGGGAGAGCACAGATACGCAGTATTTT
v_call: TRBV20-1; clone_size: .; j_call: TRBJ2-3; d_call: TRBD2; cdr3_aa: CGGGPDTQYF; cdr3_nt: TGCGGCGGGGGGCCAGATACGCAGTATTTT
v_call: TRBV9; clone_size: .; j_call: TRBJ2-7; d_call: .; cdr3_aa: CARRTSYEQYF; cdr3_nt: TGTGCCCGCCGGACAAGCTACGAGCAGTACTTC
v_call: TRBV29-1; clone_size: .; j_call: TRBJ2-3; d_call: .; cdr3_aa: CSVEDSESDTQYF; cdr3_nt: TGCAGCGTTGAAGACTCAGAATCAGATACGCAGTATTTT
v_call: TRBV11-2; clone_size: .; j_call: TRBJ1-5; d_call: .; cdr3_aa: CASSLDQVQPQHF; cdr3_nt: TGTGCCAGCAGCCTCGACCAGGTTCAGCCCCAGCATTTT
v_call: TRBV5-4; clone_size: few; j_call: TRBJ2-5; d_call: TRBD2; cdr3_aa: CASSSPNLAVQETQYF; cdr3_nt: TGTGCCAGCAGCTCACCAAATCTAGCGGTCCAAGAGACCCAGTACTTC
v_call: TRBV20-1; clone_size: .; j_call: TRBJ2-7; d_call: .; cdr3_aa: CSAEETYEQYF; cdr3_nt: TGCAGTGCCGAGGAGACCTACGAGCAGTACTTC
v_call: TRBV7-6; clone_size: .; j_call: TRBJ1-1; d_call: .; cdr3_aa: CASSQGANTEAFF; cdr3_nt: TGTGCCAGCAGCCAAGGGGCGAACACTGAAGCTTTCTTT
v_call: TRBV30; clone_size: .; j_call: TRBJ2-7; d_call: .; cdr3_aa: CAWSVGANRVYEQYF; cdr3_nt: TGTGCCTGGAGTGTAGGGGCAAATAGGGTCTACGAGCAGTACTTC
v_call: TRBV28; clone_size: .; j_call: TRBJ2-3; d_call: TRBD2; cdr3_aa: CASSFLPSGFSTDTQYF; cdr3_nt: TGTGCCAGCAGTTTCCTCCCTAGCGGGTTTAGCACAGATACGCAGTATTTT
v_call: TRBV7-8; clone_size: .; j_call: TRBJ2-2; d_call: TRBD1; cdr3_aa: CASSSDRASNTGELFF; cdr3_nt: TGTGCCAGCAGCTCGGACAGGGCGTCGAACACCGGGGAGCTGTTTTTT
v_call: TRBV19; clone_size: .; j_call: TRBJ2-1; d_call: TRBD1; cdr3_aa: CASSIVDRDHEQFF; cdr3_nt: TGTGCCAGTAGTATAGTGGACAGGGATCATGAGCAGTTCTTC
v_call: TRBV27; clone_size: .; j_call: TRBJ1-1; d_call: .; cdr3_aa: CASSFLPQGVMNTEAFF; cdr3_nt: TGTGCCAGCAGTTTCCTCCCCCAGGGTGTGATGAACACTGAAGCTTTCTTT
v_call: TRBV28; clone_size: .; j_call: TRBJ2-1; d_call: .; cdr3_aa: CASSFEGTYNNEQFF; cdr3_nt: TGTGCCAGCAGTTTTGAGGGGACTTACAACAATGAGCAGTTCTTC
v_call: TRBV7-9; clone_size: .; j_call: TRBJ2-3; d_call: TRBD2; cdr3_aa: CAAEGTSGRVFTDTQYF; cdr3_nt: TGTGCAGCCGAAGGGACTAGCGGGAGAGTCTTCACAGATACGCAGTATTTT
v_call: TRBV5-1; clone_size: .; j_call: TRBJ2-3; d_call: .; cdr3_aa: CASSLDGGEGTDTQYF; cdr3_nt: TGCGCCAGCAGCTTGGATGGGGGCGAGGGCACAGATACGCAGTATTTT
v_call: TRBV10-3; clone_size: .; j_call: TRBJ1-4; d_call: TRBD1; cdr3_aa: CAISESGTANEKLFF; cdr3_nt: TGTGCCATCAGTGAGTCTGGGACAGCGAATGAAAAACTGTTTTTT
v_call: TRBV28; clone_size: .; j_call: TRBJ2-5; d_call: .; cdr3_aa: CASSHSLRGQKETQYF; cdr3_nt: TGTGCCAGCAGCCACTCGCTTCGTGGGCAGAAAGAGACCCAGTACTTC
v_call: TRBV7-9; clone_size: once; j_call: TRBJ2-5; d_call: TRBD2; cdr3_aa: CASSLSLAGAETQYF; cdr3_nt: TGTGCCAGCAGCTTATCACTAGCGGGGGCTGAGACCCAGTACTTC
v_call: TRBV9; clone_size: once; j_call: TRBJ1-4; d_call: TRBD1; cdr3_aa: CASSVGRGRGNEKLFF; cdr3_nt: TGTGCCAGCAGCGTAGGGAGGGGGCGAGGTAATGAAAAACTGTTTTTT
v_call: TRBV2; clone_size: .; j_call: TRBJ1-1; d_call: .; cdr3_aa: CASTRTGITEAFF; cdr3_nt: TGTGCCAGCACACGAACAGGGATCACTGAAGCTTTCTTT
v_call: TRBV6-5; clone_size: once; j_call: TRBJ2-7; d_call: .; cdr3_aa: CASSNQVINGEQYF; cdr3_nt: TGTGCCAGCAGTAACCAGGTCATTAATGGGGAGCAGTACTTC
v_call: TRBV6-4; clone_size: .; j_call: TRBJ2-3; d_call: TRBD2; cdr3_aa: CASSDGRGDTQYF; cdr3_nt: TGTGCCAGCAGTGACGGGAGGGGTGATACGCAGTATTTT
v_call: TRBV10-2; clone_size: .; j_call: TRBJ2-7; d_call: .; cdr3_aa: CASEGGSGLSYEQYF; cdr3_nt: TGCGCCAGTGAGGGGGGTAGCGGGCTCTCCTACGAGCAGTACTTC
v_call: TRBV6-5; clone_size: .; j_call: TRBJ1-5; d_call: .; cdr3_aa: CASRYRENQPQHF; cdr3_nt: TGTGCCAGCAGATACAGGGAGAATCAGCCCCAGCATTTT
v_call: TRBV7-3; clone_size: .; j_call: TRBJ1-2; d_call: .; cdr3_aa: CASSPGGPYGYTF; cdr3_nt: TGTGCCAGCAGCCCGGGGGGGCCTTATGGCTACACCTTC
v_call: TRBV19; clone_size: .; j_call: TRBJ2-1; d_call: .; cdr3_aa: CASRGRGRNEQFF; cdr3_nt: TGTGCCAGTAGGGGCAGGGGGAGGAATGAGCAGTTCTTC
v_call: TRBV7-2; clone_size: .; j_call: TRBJ2-7; d_call: .; cdr3_aa: CASTWPGTNAYEQYF; cdr3_nt: TGTGCCAGCACCTGGCCCGGGACAAACGCCTACGAGCAGTACTTC
v_call: TRBV9; clone_size: .; j_call: TRBJ2-3; d_call: .; cdr3_aa: CASSVASIGRDTQYF; cdr3_nt: TGTGCCAGCAGCGTAGCTAGTATAGGGAGAGATACGCAGTATTTT
v_call: TRBV19; clone_size: .; j_call: TRBJ2-2; d_call: .; cdr3_aa: CASRNSGANTGELFF; cdr3_nt: TGTGCCAGCCGGAACTCGGGAGCCAACACCGGGGAGCTGTTTTTT
v_call: TRBV5-1; clone_size: .; j_call: TRBJ2-5; d_call: TRBD2; cdr3_aa: CASSLASGSGGETQYF; cdr3_nt: TGCGCCAGCAGCTTGGCTAGCGGGAGTGGGGGAGAGACCCAGTACTTC
v_call: TRBV7-9; clone_size: .; j_call: TRBJ2-3; d_call: .; cdr3_aa: CASSYQGPDTQYF; cdr3_nt: TGTGCCAGCAGCTATCAGGGCCCAGATACGCAGTATTTT
v_call: TRBV6-1; clone_size: .; j_call: TRBJ2-7; d_call: .; cdr3_aa: CASSFQGIPYEQYF; cdr3_nt: TGTGCCAGCAGCTTCCAGGGAATCCCCTACGAGCAGTACTTC
v_call: TRBV2; clone_size: .; j_call: TRBJ1-2; d_call: .; cdr3_aa: CASLEAARQGYTF; cdr3_nt: TGTGCCAGCCTCGAGGCAGCCAGACAGGGCTACACCTTC
v_call: TRBV29-1; clone_size: .; j_call: TRBJ1-2; d_call: TRBD1; cdr3_aa: CSVVKGQGPSGGYTF; cdr3_nt: TGCAGCGTTGTAAAGGGACAGGGGCCATCTGGAGGCTACACCTTC
v_call: TRBV7-3; clone_size: .; j_call: TRBJ2-7; d_call: .; cdr3_aa: CASSPGRGSYEQYF; cdr3_nt: TGTGCCAGCAGCCCCGGCAGGGGTTCCTACGAGCAGTACTTC
v_call: TRBV14; clone_size: few; j_call: TRBJ1-2; d_call: TRBD1; cdr3_aa: CASSPTYGDRYGYTF; cdr3_nt: TGTGCCAGCAGCCCAACCTATGGGGACAGGTATGGCTACACCTTC
v_call: TRBV2; clone_size: few; j_call: TRBJ2-3; d_call: TRBD2; cdr3_aa: CASSSTSGSTDTQYF; cdr3_nt: TGTGCCAGCAGCTCCACTAGCGGGAGCACAGATACGCAGTATTTT
v_call: TRBV6-1; clone_size: .; j_call: TRBJ2-3; d_call: .; cdr3_aa: CASNAGITDTQYF; cdr3_nt: TGTGCCAGCAACGCGGGAATCACAGATACGCAGTATTTT
v_call: TRBV23-1; clone_size: .; j_call: TRBJ2-7; d_call: .; cdr3_aa: CASRKDFQFPYEQYF; cdr3_nt: TGCGCCAGCCGTAAGGACTTCCAGTTCCCCTACGAGCAGTACTTC
v_call: TRBV28; clone_size: .; j_call: TRBJ1-2; d_call: TRBD1; cdr3_aa: CASQYRGTGYTF; cdr3_nt: TGTGCCAGCCAGTACAGGGGGACCGGCTACACCTTC
v_call: TRBV7-2; clone_size: .; j_call: TRBJ2-7; d_call: TRBD2; cdr3_aa: CASSLVSGGGAYEQYF; cdr3_nt: TGTGCCAGCAGCTTAGTTAGCGGGGGGGGAGCCTACGAGCAGTACTTC
v_call: TRBV2; clone_size: .; j_call: TRBJ1-1; d_call: TRBD1; cdr3_aa: CASRRDRGGLNTEAFF; cdr3_nt: TGTGCCAGCAGGAGGGACAGGGGCGGTCTGAACACTGAAGCTTTCTTT
v_call: TRBV28; clone_size: .; j_call: TRBJ1-4; d_call: TRBD1; cdr3_aa: CASRRFRGPAEKLFF; cdr3_nt: TGTGCCAGCAGGAGATTCAGGGGGCCCGCTGAAAAACTGTTTTTT
v_call: TRBV5-4; clone_size: few; j_call: TRBJ1-5; d_call: .; cdr3_aa: CASSLDSGNQPQHF; cdr3_nt: TGTGCCAGCAGCTTGGATTCTGGCAATCAGCCCCAGCATTTT
v_call: TRBV5-4; clone_size: .; j_call: TRBJ2-3; d_call: TRBD2; cdr3_aa: CASSLGTSSDTQYF; cdr3_nt: TGTGCCAGCAGCTTGGGGACTAGCTCAGATACGCAGTATTTT